The clone carrying this T cell receptor beta chain was recorded only once. Antigen specificity is unknown. Other DNA sequences in this sample translate to the same CDR3. This PCR relied on a set of 60 Vbeta primers and 13 Jbeta primers. Measured with immunoSEQ multiplex PCR; TCRdb has only the in-frame clones, and not every one. The data contain about 110,000 clones, roughly 69% of them singletons. This CDR3 contains 14 residues. V dropped 8 bases and J dropped 7; count of bases not matched to a gene: 14. Germline-derived CDR1 and CDR2 are GTSNPN and SVGIG (reference sequence). Everyone who donated was a healthy bone marrow donor. This record comes from a study of cytomegalovirus exposure and HLA in healthy donors. The wider study: Early released data had about 85 million unique TCRs, all coming from HLA-typed donors.

The study's findings and limits: Common viral pathogens seemed to be connected with several of the most significant clusters, according to a later analysis. Most of the TCR beta V segments (in an earlier analysis) were productive either about 87% or about 30% of the time.

The V and J genes are TRBV30 and TRBJ1-5; 7 bases are a match to TRBD1. The sequencing input was PBMCs. The receptor was derived from a man aged 50 to 59 in good health and CMV-seropositive. CDR3 sequence: CALGGTGVGQPQHF. The CDR3 DNA sequence: TGTGCCCTTGGAGGAACAGGGGTAGGCCAGCCCCAGCATTTT.